These 7 T cell receptor beta chains originate from one sample sequenced in a study of blood T cell repertoires in COVID-19. Produced via immunoSEQ multiplex PCR; TCRdb's table is partial and in-frame only. The repertoire has about 220,000 clones, roughly 83% of them found once; the top ten carry about 1.3%. The source material was PBMCs or T cells enriched from blood (not recorded which). The receptor set was obtained from a woman in her thirties or forties with acute COVID-19.

The J gene is TRBJ1-2, the V gene TRBV9, with a possible D match to TRBD1 (6 bases). The CDR3 covers 15 residues. V gave up 3 bases and J gave up 1 base, with 13 bases separating them. Germline V gene data show CDR1 as SGDLS and CDR2 as YYNGEE. As DNA, the CDR3 is TGTGCCAGCAGCGCCACCCCAGGGGATAACTATGGCTACACCTTC. Its translation: CASSATPGDNYGYTF.

This clone was picked up a small number of times. V is TRBV4-3 and J is TRBJ1-6, with D perhaps TRBD1 (5 bases). The V end was cut by 0 bases, the J end by 5 bases, with 8 bases between. The CDR3 totals 15 residues. From germline, CDR1 is LGHNA and CDR2 YSLEER. The CDR3 loop is CASSQEAGDNSPLHF. The CDR3 DNA sequence: TGCGCCAGCAGCCAAGAAGCGGGGGATAATTCACCCCTCCACTTT.

This chain links TRBV2 with TRBJ2-3, with 13 bases aligning to TRBD2. This CDR3 comprises 18 residues. Looked up from germline, CDR1 is SNHLY and CDR2 is FYNNEI. The trim removed 6 bases at V and 0 bases at J, leaving 9 bases unmatched. In nucleotides, the CDR3 is TGTGCCAGCAGCCAAACTAGCGGGGGGGCCACTAGCACAGATACGCAGTATTTT. This encodes CASSQTSGGATSTDTQYF. Drawing the rest from reference TRBV2 and TRBJ2-3, the complete variable domain is EPEVTQTPSHQVTQMGQEVILRCVPISNHLYFYWYRQILGQKVEFLVSFYNNEISEKSEIFDDQFSVERPDGSNFTLKIRSTKLEDSAMYFCASSQTSGGATSTDTQYFGPGTRLTVL.

V is TRBV5-1 and J is TRBJ1-5, with D perhaps matching TRBD1 (6 bases). V was clipped by 4 bases and J by 4 bases, with 15 bases between them. Germline lookup yields CDR1 SGHRS and CDR2 YFSETQ. The CDR3 spans 15 residues. The CDR3 DNA reads as TGCGCCAGCAGCCCTGACGGACAGTTGAATCAGCCCCAGCATTTT. It translates to CASSPDGQLNQPQHF.

V gene TRBV5-1 combines with J gene TRBJ2-5; 7 bases line up with TRBD2. This CDR3 has 14 amino acids. The germline V gene encodes CDR1 SGHRS and CDR2 YFSETQ. V was pared by 3 bases and J by 5 bases, with 7 bases of the junction left unmatched. The CDR3 region has the DNA TGCGCCAGCAGCTCCGGCGGGGGAATGGAGACCCAGTACTTC. Translated: CASSSGGGMETQYF.

The rearrangement uses TRBV27 and TRBJ2-4; 9 bases fit TRBD1. V gave up 7 bases and J gave up 0 bases; unmatched junction bases: 10. Germline V gives CDR1 MNHEY, CDR2 SMNVEV (reference sequence). The CDR3 has 17 residues. The CDR3 here is CASKGPDRGLAKNIQYF. CDR3 DNA: TGTGCCAGCAAAGGGCCCGACAGGGGGTTAGCCAAAAACATTCAGTACTTC.

The CDR3, as DNA: TGTGCCAGCAGCCAACCCCGGACAGGGGAAGTAGAGACCCAGTACTTC. It yields the protein CASSQPRTGEVETQYF. The chain uses TRBV3-1 (or the pseudogene TRBV3-2) and TRBJ2-5; 9 positions agree with TRBD1. The germline V gene has CDR1 LGHDT and CDR2 YNNKEL (reference sequence). The CDR3 is 16 residues long. V was pared by 2 bases and J by 4 bases, with 8 bases of the junction left unmatched.